This T cell receptor beta chain stems from a study of ipilimumab plus nivolumab after autologous stem cell transplantation. This clone was found a few times. The germline V gene has CDR1 MNHNS and CDR2 SASEGT. This CDR3 is 14 amino acids long. Trimming removed 7 bases at V and 11 bases at J, with 21 bases between. Assay used: immunoSEQ multiplex PCR; TCRdb lists only in-frame clones, some missing. The sample has 84,000 or so clones, approximately 86% seen once. The TCR originated in a male donor with diffuse large B-cell lymphoma. Sequencing was performed on PBMCs, taken in a trial of ipilimumab plus nivolumab as post-transplant consolidation. The rearrangement uses TRBV6-1 and TRBJ2-1; weak D call: TRBD1 (6 bases). The CDR3 here is CASTGGLNYLKQFF. DNA for the CDR3: TGTGCCAGCACTGGGGGCCTCAACTACCTAAAGCAGTTCTTC.